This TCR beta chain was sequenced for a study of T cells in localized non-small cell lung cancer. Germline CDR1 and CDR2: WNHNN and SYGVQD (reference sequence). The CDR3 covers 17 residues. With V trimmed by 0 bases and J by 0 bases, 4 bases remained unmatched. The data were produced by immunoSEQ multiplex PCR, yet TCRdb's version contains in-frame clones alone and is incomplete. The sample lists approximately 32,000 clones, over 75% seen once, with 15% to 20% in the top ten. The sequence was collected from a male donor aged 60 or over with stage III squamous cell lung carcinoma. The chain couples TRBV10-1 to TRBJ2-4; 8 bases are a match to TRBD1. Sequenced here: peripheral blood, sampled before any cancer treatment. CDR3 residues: CASSESGTGLAKNIQYF. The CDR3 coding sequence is TGCGCCAGCAGTGAGTCCGGGACAGGACTAGCCAAAAACATTCAGTACTTC.